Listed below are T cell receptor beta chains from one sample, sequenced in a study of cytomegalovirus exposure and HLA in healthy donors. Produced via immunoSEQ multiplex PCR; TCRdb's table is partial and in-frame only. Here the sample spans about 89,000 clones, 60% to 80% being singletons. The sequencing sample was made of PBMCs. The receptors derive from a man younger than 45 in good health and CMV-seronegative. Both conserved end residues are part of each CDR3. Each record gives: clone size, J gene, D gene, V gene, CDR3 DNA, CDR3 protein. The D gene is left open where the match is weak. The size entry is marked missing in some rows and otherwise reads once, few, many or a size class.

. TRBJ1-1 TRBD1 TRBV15 TGTGCCACCAGCAGAGATCAGGGGGCGAATGAAGCTTTCTTT CATSRDQGANEAFF
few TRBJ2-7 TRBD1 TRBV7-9 TGTGCCAGCAGCCACGGACAGGGTCAAGGTCAGCAGTACTTC CASSHGQGQGQQYF
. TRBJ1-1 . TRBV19 TGTGCCAGTAGTAAATTGGCGGGGGAGAGCACTGAAGCTTTCTTT CASSKLAGESTEAFF
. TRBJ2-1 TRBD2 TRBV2 TGTGCCAGCAGGGGGGCTAGCGGGAGCAATGAGCAGTTCTTC CASRGASGSNEQFF
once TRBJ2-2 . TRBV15 TGTGCCACCAGCATTATCCACGCGCGGCTAGCGTCTTCGAACACCGGGGAGCTGTTTTTT CATSIIHARLASSNTGELFF
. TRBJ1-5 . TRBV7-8 TGTGCCAGCAGCTTCGCGGAAAATCAGCCCCAGCATTTT CASSFAENQPQHF
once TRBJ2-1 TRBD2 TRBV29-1 TGCAGCGTTGATATGTCTGGCACTAGCGGGAATGAGCAGTTCTTC CSVDMSGTSGNEQFF
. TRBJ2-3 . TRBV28 TGTGCCAGCAGTGACCAGGACATAGGGAAGCTCACAGATACGCAGTATTTT CASSDQDIGKLTDTQYF
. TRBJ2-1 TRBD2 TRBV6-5 TGTGCCAGCAGACGGACTAGCAACAATGAGCAGTTCTTC CASRRTSNNEQFF
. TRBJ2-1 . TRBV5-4 TGTGCCAGCAGACTTAGCGTTAGCTCCTACAATGAGCAGTTCTTC CASRLSVSSYNEQFF
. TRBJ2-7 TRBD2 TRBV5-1 TGCGCCAGCACTAGGTTAGCGGGAGGGCAAGACGAGCAGTACTTC CASTRLAGGQDEQYF
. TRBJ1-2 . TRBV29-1 TGCAGCGTTCCAGGCGGAGGCTATGGCTACACCTTC CSVPGGGYGYTF
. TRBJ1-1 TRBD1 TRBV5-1 TGCGCCAGCAGCTTGTTACAGGGGGCTACGTACACTGAAGCTTTCTTT CASSLLQGATYTEAFF
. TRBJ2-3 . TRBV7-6 TGTGCCAGCAGCTACAAAACAGATACGCAGTATTTT CASSYKTDTQYF
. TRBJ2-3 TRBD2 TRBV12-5 TGTGCTAGTGGTTTGGGAGCGGGAACTTACACAGATACGCAGTATTTT CASGLGAGTYTDTQYF
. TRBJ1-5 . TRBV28 TGTGCCAGCAGTTTGAGGCCGGAGAATCAGCCCCAGCATTTT CASSLRPENQPQHF
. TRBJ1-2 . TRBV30 TGTGCCTGGAGTGAGAGTTACAGGGAGGGCTACACCTTC CAWSESYREGYTF
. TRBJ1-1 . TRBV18 TGTGCCAGCTCCAGCGTCGCTGAAGCTTTCTTT CASSSVAEAFF
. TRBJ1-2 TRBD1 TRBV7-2 TGTGCCAGCAGCTTAGCCAGACAGGGGGCGGGTCGAAACTATGGCTACACCTTC CASSLARQGAGRNYGYTF
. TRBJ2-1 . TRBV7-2 TGTGCCAGCAGCCCCAGGAATAGCGCCAATGAGCAGTTCTTC CASSPRNSANEQFF
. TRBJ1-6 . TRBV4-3 TGCGCCAGCAGCCAAGCTAGCTATAATTCACCCCTCCACTTT CASSQASYNSPLHF
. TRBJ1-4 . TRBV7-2 TGTGCCAGCAGCTTTAGAGGGCGGCAAAGTAATGAAAAACTGTTTTTT CASSFRGRQSNEKLFF
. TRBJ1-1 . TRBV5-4 TGTGCCAGCAGCTTGGACCGGAGGGGCACTGAAGCTTTCTTT CASSLDRRGTEAFF
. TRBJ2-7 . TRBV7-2 TGTGCCAGCAGCTCCGGTTTCGCTTACGAGCAGTACTTC CASSSGFAYEQYF
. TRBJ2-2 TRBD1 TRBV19 TGTGCCAGTAGTATAGGCAGGACAGGGTATATCACCGGGGAGCTGTTTTTT CASSIGRTGYITGELFF
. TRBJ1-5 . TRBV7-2 TGTGCCAGCAGCCAAGGACAGAGTCAGCCCCAGCATTTT CASSQGQSQPQHF
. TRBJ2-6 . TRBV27 TGTGCCAGCAGTTATCTGCTATCTGGGGCCAACGTCCTGACTTTC CASSYLLSGANVLTF
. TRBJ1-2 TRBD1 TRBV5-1 TGCGCCAGCAGCACGGAGGGACAGGAAGGCTACACCTTC CASSTEGQEGYTF
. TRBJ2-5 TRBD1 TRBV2 TGTGCCGGCGTACAGGGGGCTGGAGAGACCCAGTACTTC CAGVQGAGETQYF
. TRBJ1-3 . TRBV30 TGTGCCTGGAGCTTGGCAGGAAACACCATATATTTT CAWSLAGNTIYF
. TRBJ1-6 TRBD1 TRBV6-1 TGTGCCAGCAATTGGAACAGGGGGAATTCACCCCTCCACTTT CASNWNRGNSPLHF
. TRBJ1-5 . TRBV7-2 TGTGCCAGCAGCTTAGATCCGGGTAATCAGCCCCAGCATTTT CASSLDPGNQPQHF
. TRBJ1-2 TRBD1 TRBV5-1 TGCGCCAGCAGTCCGCCGTTGGGACAGGGTGTCTATGGCTACACCTTC CASSPPLGQGVYGYTF
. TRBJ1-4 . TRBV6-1 TGTGCCAGCAGTGCCGGGCAGAGGGATGAAAAACTGTTTTTT CASSAGQRDEKLFF
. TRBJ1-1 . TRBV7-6 TGTGCCAGCAGCTCAGACAGTCCCCGGAACACTGAAGCTTTCTTT CASSSDSPRNTEAFF
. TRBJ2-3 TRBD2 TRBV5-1 TGCGCCAGCAAGACCCGACTAGCGACAGATACGCAGTATTTT CASKTRLATDTQYF
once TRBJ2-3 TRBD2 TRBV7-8 TGTGCCAGCAGCATAACCCTCCAGCGGGAGGGGGATACGCAGTATTTT CASSITLQREGDTQYF
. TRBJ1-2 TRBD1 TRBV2 TGTGCCAGCAGGAGACCCAGGGACAGAGCTCAGGGCGGCTACACCTTC CASRRPRDRAQGGYTF
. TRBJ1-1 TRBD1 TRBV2 TGTGCCAGCACCGGGACAGGGGGCACTGAAGCTTTCTTT CASTGTGGTEAFF
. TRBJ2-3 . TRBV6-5 TGTGCCAGCAGTCCCAGGACCCCAGGGGACACGCAGTATTTT CASSPRTPGDTQYF
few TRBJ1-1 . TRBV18 TGTGCCAGCTCACCACCGGCAGGGGCGAACACTGAAGCTTTCTTT CASSPPAGANTEAFF
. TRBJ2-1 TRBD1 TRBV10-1 TGCGCCAGCAGTGGGGTGGGGACAGGGAATGAGCAGTTCTTC CASSGVGTGNEQFF
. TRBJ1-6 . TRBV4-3 TGCGCCAGCAGCCAAGATATCCCCGCTAGTTCCTATAATTCACCCCTCCACTTT CASSQDIPASSYNSPLHF